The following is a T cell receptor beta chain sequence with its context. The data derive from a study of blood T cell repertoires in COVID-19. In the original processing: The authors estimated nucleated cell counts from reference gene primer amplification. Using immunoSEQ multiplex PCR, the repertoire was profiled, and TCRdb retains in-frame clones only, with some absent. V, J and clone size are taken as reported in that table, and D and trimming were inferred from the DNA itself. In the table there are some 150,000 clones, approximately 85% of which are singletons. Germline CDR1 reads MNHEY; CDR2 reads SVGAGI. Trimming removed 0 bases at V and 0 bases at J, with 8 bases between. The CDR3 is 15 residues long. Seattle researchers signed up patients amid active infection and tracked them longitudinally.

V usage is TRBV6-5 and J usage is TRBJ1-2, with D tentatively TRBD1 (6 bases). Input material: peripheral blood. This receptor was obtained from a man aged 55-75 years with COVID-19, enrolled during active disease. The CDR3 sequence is CASSYSGTSNYGYTF. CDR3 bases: TGTGCCAGCAGTTACTCAGGGACATCTAACTATGGCTACACCTTC.